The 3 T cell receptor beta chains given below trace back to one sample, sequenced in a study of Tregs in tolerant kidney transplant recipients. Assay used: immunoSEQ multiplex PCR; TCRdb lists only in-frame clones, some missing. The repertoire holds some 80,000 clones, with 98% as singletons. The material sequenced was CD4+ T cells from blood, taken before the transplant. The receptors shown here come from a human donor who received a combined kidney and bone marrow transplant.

The CDR3 sequence is CASSRGQGYNEQFF. The CDR3 DNA reads TGTGCCAGTAGTAGGGGACAGGGGTACAATGAGCAGTTCTTC. The V and J genes are TRBV19 and TRBJ2-1; 10 nucleotides agree with TRBD1. Germline CDR1 reads LNHDA; CDR2 reads SQIVND (reference sequence). V shed 4 bases, J shed 4 bases, and the junction held 1 base outside the gene matches. The CDR3 sequence is 14 residues long.

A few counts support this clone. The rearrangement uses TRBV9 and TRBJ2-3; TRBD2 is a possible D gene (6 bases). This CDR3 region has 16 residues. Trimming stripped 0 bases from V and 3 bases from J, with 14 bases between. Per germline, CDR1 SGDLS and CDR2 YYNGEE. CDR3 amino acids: CASSVGDLAGTDTQYF. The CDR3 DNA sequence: TGTGCCAGCAGCGTAGGTGACCTTGCGGGGACAGATACGCAGTATTTT.

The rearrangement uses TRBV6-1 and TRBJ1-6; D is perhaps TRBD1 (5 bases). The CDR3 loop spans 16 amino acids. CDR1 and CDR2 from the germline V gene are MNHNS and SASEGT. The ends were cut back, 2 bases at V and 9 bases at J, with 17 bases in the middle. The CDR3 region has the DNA TGTGCCAGCAGTGAACGCTTTGACAGTACCATTTCACCCCTCCACTTT. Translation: CASSERFDSTISPLHF.